The 11 T cell receptor beta chains presented below share a single source sample, sequenced in a study of blood T cell repertoires in COVID-19. Libraries were prepared by immunoSEQ multiplex PCR; TCRdb keeps only in-frame clonotypes and omits some of them. The data contain some 340,000 clones, 90% of them singletons. Sequencing was done on a sample of PBMCs or T cells enriched from blood (not recorded which). Receptor source: a woman aged 30 to 39 who had been exposed to COVID-19.

CDR3 residues: CASSVQRTAGSGYTF. The CDR3 coding sequence is TGTGCCAGCAGCGTTCAGAGGACAGCTGGCAGTGGCTACACCTTC. V and J are TRBV9 and TRBJ1-2; D may be TRBD1 (6 bases). The CDR3 spans 15 residues. Germline CDR1 reads SGDLS; CDR2 reads YYNGEE. V was trimmed by 2 bases and J by 7 bases, leaving 18 bases between them.

This chain uses TRBV4-3 with TRBJ2-3, with 8 bases that match TRBD1. Trimming cost V 1 base and J 2 bases; bases outside gene matches: 2. The CDR3 runs to 15 residues. CDR1 LGHNA and CDR2 YSLEER come from the germline V gene. CDR3 coding DNA: TGCGCCAGCAGCCAAGGACAGGGGACCACAGATACGCAGTATTTT. It yields the protein CASSQGQGTTDTQYF.

The DNA for the CDR3 is TGTGCCAGCAGCTCGGGACAGATCACAGATACGCAGTATTTT. It translates to CASSSGQITDTQYF. The chain recombines TRBV5-8 with TRBJ2-3; 7 bases map to TRBD1. CDR3 length equals 14 residues. The germline V gene has CDR1 SGHTS and CDR2 YDEGEE. V was pared by 3 bases and J by 2 bases, with 3 bases of the junction left unmatched.

Regarding this clone: Other DNA sequences in the sample encode the same CDR3. The chain uses TRBV15 and TRBJ1-5; no clear D. The ends were cut back, 0 bases at V and 4 bases at J, with 4 bases in the middle. The length of the CDR3 is 13 residues. CDR1 and CDR2 (germline): LNHNV, YYDKDF (reference sequence). The CDR3 loop reads CATSRDPNQPQHF. In nucleotides, the CDR3 is TGTGCCACCAGCAGAGATCCTAATCAGCCCCAGCATTTT.

The CDR3 is CATSGREYGYTF. The CDR3 region has the DNA TGTGCCACCAGTGGGCGGGAGTATGGCTACACCTTC. The chain has TRBV24-1 and TRBJ1-2; no clear D gene. This CDR3 is 12 amino acids long. The V and J ends lost 5 bases and 5 bases respectively, with 8 bases between them. CDR1 is KGHDR, CDR2 SFDVKD, per germline.

The J gene is TRBJ1-5, the V gene TRBV5-1, with D possibly TRBD1 on 5 matching bases. The CDR3 consists of 16 residues. CDR1 SGHRS and CDR2 YFSETQ come from the germline V gene. V gave up 0 bases and J gave up 2 bases, with 12 bases separating them. The CDR3 DNA reads as TGCGCCAGCAGCTTGGGGGACGGGAGCGGCAATCAGCCCCAGCATTTT. Translation: CASSLGDGSGNQPQHF.

The chain uses TRBV5-1 and TRBJ1-5; a weak D match, TRBD1 (5 bases). V was cut by 5 bases and J by 0 bases, with 24 bases left in between. Germline values: CDR1 SGHRS, CDR2 YFSETQ. The length of the CDR3 is 19 residues. CDR3 loop: CASRLKSPGRAHSNQPQHF. The DNA of the CDR3 is TGCGCCAGCAGGCTGAAATCCCCAGGCAGGGCGCATAGCAATCAGCCCCAGCATTTT.

This clone was recorded only once. V is TRBV6-2 or TRBV6-3 and J is TRBJ2-4; tentative D call: TRBD1 (5 bases). Germline V CDR1 and CDR2: MNHEY, SVGEGT. This CDR3 has 18 amino acids. Trimming pared 4 bases from V and 2 bases from J, leaving 21 bases between. The CDR3 is CASSSFAGLTHTKNIQYF. The CDR3 bases are TGTGCCAGCAGTTCTTTTGCAGGGCTAACCCATACCAAAAACATTCAGTACTTC.

This clone was picked up one time. The V and J genes are TRBV5-1 and TRBJ2-5; 9 nucleotides line up with TRBD2. The CDR3 runs to 16 residues. The germline V gene has CDR1 SGHRS and CDR2 YFSETQ. V shed 4 bases and J 0 bases; nucleotides not matched to a gene: 7. CDR3 region: CASSGGLASYQETQYF. DNA of the CDR3: TGCGCCAGCAGCGGGGGACTAGCTTCGTACCAAGAGACCCAGTACTTC.

The J gene is TRBJ2-7, the V gene TRBV5-6, with D tentatively TRBD2 (6 bases). Germline-derived CDR1 and CDR2 are SGHDT and YYEEEE. V lost 4 bases and J 4 bases, leaving 12 bases between the germline ends. CDR3 length: 13 residues. This CDR3 is CASSAGTFYEQYF. CDR3 bases: TGTGCCAGCAGCGCGGGGACTTTTTACGAGCAGTACTTC.

V usage is TRBV30 and J usage is TRBJ2-7; D is perhaps TRBD2 (6 bases). This CDR3 comprises 13 residues. Germline-derived CDR1 and CDR2 are GTSNPN and SVGIG (reference sequence). With 8 bases removed from V and 3 bases from J, the gap between germline ends came to 17 bases. The CDR3: CAGIRGLYYEQYF. For the CDR3, the DNA is TGTGCCGGGATCCGGGGGTTATACTACGAGCAGTACTTC.